This T cell receptor (beta chain) was sequenced during a study of control samples from healthy donors and cancer patients. Germline assignment: CDR1 GTSNPN and CDR2 SVGIG (reference sequence). The CDR3 contains 13 residues. Trimming pared 0 bases from V and 11 bases from J, leaving 16 bases between. Profiled with immunoSEQ multiplex PCR; TCRdb holds only in-frame clones, not every one. This table holds just under 100,000 clones, more than 80% found once. The sample comprised blood. The sequence was obtained from a man younger than 30 in good health. The chain employs TRBV30 and TRBJ1-2; D remains unclear. The CDR3 spells CAWSVPGTLSYTF. The CDR3, as DNA: TGTGCCTGGAGTGTACCGGGCACTCTGTCTTACACCTTC. The complete variable domain, with remaining parts taken from reference TRBV30 and TRBJ1-2, reads SQTIHQWPATLVQPVGSPLSLECTVEGTSNPNLYWYRQAAGRGLQLLFYSVGIGQISSEVPQNLSASRPQDRQFILSSKKLLLSDSGFYLCAWSVPGTLSYTFGSGTRLTVV.